A selection of T cell receptor beta chains follows, all from one sample in a study of shared clonotypes between healthy human individuals. Profiled with immunoSEQ multiplex PCR; TCRdb holds only in-frame clones, not every one. The profile shows 2.3 million or so clones, more than 85% of them singletons. The sample consisted of naive CD4+ T cells from PBMCs. The receptor source for this set is a man aged 18 to 35 in good health. Some clones in this sample may be carry-over from other donors' samples. Each CDR3 is given with its conserved first and last residue. A D gene is named only where the DNA matches it firmly. For some rows the clone size is stated as once, few or many, or as a class when expanded; others skip it.

clone_size,d_call,v_call,j_call,cdr3_nt,cdr3_aa
.,.,TRBV5-1,TRBJ1-1,TGCGCCAGCAGCTTGGACCCAGCCGGAGCGGCTTTCTTT,CASSLDPAGAAFF
.,.,TRBV18,TRBJ2-5,TGTGCCAGCTCCCCGAACCAAGAGACCCAGTACTTC,CASSPNQETQYF
few,.,TRBV10-1,TRBJ1-5,TGCGCCAGCAGTGAGTCAATGAATCAGCCCCAGCATTTT,CASSESMNQPQHF
.,.,TRBV29-1,TRBJ1-1,TGCAGCGTTGTTATGGCTGCAGCAGCTTTCTTT,CSVVMAAAAFF
.,.,TRBV28,TRBJ2-1,TGTGCCAGCAGTCCCCACTGGGAGCAGTTCTTC,CASSPHWEQFF
.,.,TRBV7-3,TRBJ2-1,TGTGCCAGCAGCTTCCGGGGACCCTCGGTGGATGAGCAGTTCTTC,CASSFRGPSVDEQFF
.,.,TRBV7-9,TRBJ2-3,TGTGCCAGCAGCTTAGGGCCGAGCTACCGGGAACACACAGATACGCAGTATTTT,CASSLGPSYREHTDTQYF
.,.,TRBV7-9,TRBJ1-2,TGTGCCAGCAGCTGGGCAGGAGCTAACTATGGCTACACCTTC,CASSWAGANYGYTF
.,.,TRBV7-8,TRBJ2-5,TGTGCCAGCAGCCCACGTAGACAGTTACGCCAAGAGACCCAGTACTTC,CASSPRRQLRQETQYF
.,.,TRBV4-2,TRBJ2-7,TGTGCCAGCAGCCAAGATCCCTCGGGGGAGAGGGAGCAGTACTTC,CASSQDPSGEREQYF
.,TRBD2,TRBV11-2,TRBJ2-2,TGTGCCAGCAGCTTAATGCTAGCGGGAGGTGTTACCGGGGAGCTGTTTTTT,CASSLMLAGGVTGELFF
.,TRBD2,TRBV10-3,TRBJ2-7,TGTGCCATCTCCCGATCGCTAGCGGGAGAATACGAGCAGTACTTC,CAISRSLAGEYEQYF
.,TRBD1,TRBV27,TRBJ1-5,TGTGCCAGCAGTACACAGGACAGGGGGCGCGTAAGTCAGCCCCAGCATTTT,CASSTQDRGRVSQPQHF
.,TRBD1,TRBV7-3,TRBJ1-2,TGTGCCAGCAGCTTTCCAGGGGGTCATGGCTACACCTTC,CASSFPGGHGYTF
few,.,TRBV4-2,TRBJ2-2,TGTGCCAGCAGCCAAGATAGCCAGAACACCGGGGAGCTGTTTTTT,CASSQDSQNTGELFF
.,.,TRBV14,TRBJ1-1,TGTGCCAGCAGCCCCATGGGGGGGTACATGAACACTGAAGCTTTCTTT,CASSPMGGYMNTEAFF
.,.,TRBV6-1,TRBJ2-5,TGTGCCAGCACCCGGAGGGAAGGGACACAGACCCAGTACTTC,CASTRREGTQTQYF
.,TRBD2,TRBV30,TRBJ2-7,TGTGCCTGGACAATTCTAGCGGGTCTAAGCTCCTACGAGCAGTACTTC,CAWTILAGLSSYEQYF
once,TRBD1,TRBV9,TRBJ1-2,TGTGCCAGCAGCGTAGGGCGACAGGGAGCGGGCTACACCTTC,CASSVGRQGAGYTF
.,.,TRBV19,TRBJ1-1,TGTGCCAGTAGCGATAAGGGGAACACTGAAGCTTTCTTT,CASSDKGNTEAFF
once,TRBD2,TRBV11-2,TRBJ2-7,TGTGCCAGCAGCTTAGAGACTCCGCTAGCGGGAGGGCCGCACTACGAGCAGTACTTC,CASSLETPLAGGPHYEQYF
.,.,TRBV9,TRBJ2-6,TGTGCCAGCAGCCCCCAGTTAGGGCACCCTGGGGCCAACGTCCTGACTTTC,CASSPQLGHPGANVLTF
.,TRBD2,TRBV30,TRBJ2-1,TGTGCCTGGAGCCGGACTAGCGGGTACAATGAGCAGTTCTTC,CAWSRTSGYNEQFF